This TCR beta chain originates from a study of CD4 T cells in relation to SARS-CoV-2 and coronaviruses. About this clone: The antigen is not known.

Before the COVID-19 pandemic, during about 2011-2019, CD4+ T cells were taken from unexposed donors. CD4+ T cells were isolated from the cells after nine to eleven days of culture. As cell numbers allowed, unexposed-donor CD4+ T cells faced SARS-CoV-2 S/N and four cold-coronavirus spikes. Cultures received half-medium IL-2 refreshes on days 3 and 7. Using immunoSEQ multiplex PCR, the repertoire was profiled, and TCRdb retains in-frame clones only, with some absent. The sample holds about 21,000 clones, just under 75% seen once. Sequences were obtained from CD4+ T cells from PBMCs, cultured in vitro. The source is a human donor in good health.

The CDR3 reads CASSFYGTNTEAFF. CDR3 sequence (DNA): TGTGCCAGCAGTTTTTACGGAACGAACACTGAAGCTTTCTTT. The chain combines TRBV27 with TRBJ1-1; D not certain. CDR3 length: 14 amino acids. Germline lookup yields CDR1 MNHEY and CDR2 SMNVEV (reference sequence). V gave up 3 bases and J gave up 1 base, with 9 bases separating them.